The clone carrying this T cell receptor beta chain was recorded a few times. The antigen is not known. The entry originates in a study of T cell responses to AZD1222 COVID-19 vaccine. The study, taken as a whole, reports: The breadth and depth of Spike-specific TCRs increased once two AZD1222 doses had been given. At study baseline, merely over 5 AZD1222 recipients were seropositive. Unmutated variant regions are reportedly the target of nearly half of TCRs that are spike-specific.

Using immunoSEQ multiplex PCR, the repertoire was profiled, and TCRdb retains in-frame clones only, with some absent. The table lists about 140,000 clones, about 90% of them singletons. Trimming shortened V by 2 bases and J by 6 bases, and 12 bases separated the two germline ends. This CDR3 region has 15 residues. Germline lookup yields CDR1 SGHKS and CDR2 YYEKEE (reference sequence). This sample comprised peripheral blood, obtained 28 days after the second AZD1222 dose. The receptor comes from an adult who received the AZD1222 COVID-19 vaccine. J is TRBJ1-6 and V is TRBV5-5, with unresolved D. The CDR3, as DNA: TGTGCCAGCAGCTTCGGAGGCCGGGCTAATTCACCCCTCCACTTT. Its translation is CASSFGGRANSPLHF.